These 19 T cell receptor beta chains were all obtained from the same sample, sequenced in a study of breast tumors, draining lymph nodes, adjacent tissues. Breast cancer patients provided tissue from their axillary draining lymph nodes. TCRdb redid the calling of the multiplex PCR reads with MiXCR, one entry per CDR3 protein. Of about 140,000 distinct CDR3 sequences listed, about 31% were seen once; the top ten hold approximately 2.3%. The sequenced material came from axillary lymph node tissue. The receptors derive from a female donor with breast cancer. Some clones in this sample may be carry-over from other donors' samples.

About this clonotype itself: No conserved phenylalanine or tryptophan is present at the end of the CDR3, so a read error is the likely explanation. The chain joins TRBV19 to TRBJ1-1; no clear D gene. This CDR3 is 13 amino acids long. Germline CDR1 and CDR2: LNHDA and SQIVND (reference sequence). The V and J ends lost 3 bases and 4 bases respectively, with 9 bases between them. The CDR3 reads CASSIMRGTEAFS. Here the CDR3 DNA reads TGTGCCAGTAGTATTATGCGGGGCACTGAAGCTTTCTCT.

The chain recombines TRBV20-1 with TRBJ2-6; 9 positions match TRBD2. Losses at the gene ends were 6 bases for V and 2 bases for J; bases not matched to a gene: 11. The CDR3 runs to 17 residues. Germline values: CDR1 DFQATT, CDR2 SNEGSKA (reference sequence). The CDR3 reads CSAIPPSGKAGANVLTF. The CDR3 DNA is TGCAGTGCAATACCCCCTAGCGGGAAGGCTGGGGCCAACGTCCTGACTTTC.

The chain couples TRBV5-6 to TRBJ1-6, with TRBD1 matching over 7 bases. The V segment lost 2 bases and the J segment 7 bases; nucleotides outside the gene matches: 3. This CDR3 is 14 amino acids long. Germline CDR1 is SGHDT and CDR2 is YYEEEE. In DNA, the CDR3 is TGTGCCAGCAGCTTACCGACAGGGAATTCACCCCTCCACTTT. It codes for CASSLPTGNSPLHF.

The chain carries TRBV18 and TRBJ1-1; 8 nucleotides match TRBD1. Germline CDR1 KGHSH, CDR2 LQKENI. The junction had 9 bases not matched to a gene; V was cut back by 6 bases and J by 3 bases. CDR3 length: 15 residues. CDR3 bases: TGTGCCAGCTCGGCGGGACAGGCAAGGGACACTGAAGCTTTCTTT. Its translation: CASSAGQARDTEAFF.

This clonotype was detected many times. The chain has TRBV6-5 and TRBJ2-1, with TRBD2 matching 15 bases. The germline CDR1 and CDR2 sequences are MNHEY and SVGAGI. The trim removed 2 bases at V and 7 bases at J, leaving 6 bases unmatched. The CDR3 runs to 17 residues. In DNA form, the CDR3 reads TGTGCCAGCAGTTACGGGAGGACTAGCGGGGGGGTAAATGAGCAGTTCTTC. This translates into CASSYGRTSGGVNEQFF.

Concerning this clonotype: Because the CDR3's place on the DNA is in doubt, the DNA is left out and the CDR3 is given as listed by TCRdb. This sequence joins TRBV25-1 and TRBJ2-7; the D call TRBD1 from the table was never checked on the DNA. The CDR3 has 20 residues if both end residues are counted. Germline CDR1 reads MGHDK; CDR2 reads SYGVNS. The CDR3 here is CSAPLYICSARDRSNYEQYV.

This clonotype was seen repeatedly, ten times or more. The CDR3 loop reads CASSRNGQINYGYTF. CDR3 sequence (DNA): TGCGCCAGCAGCAGGAACGGACAAATTAACTATGGCTACACCTTC. The rearrangement joins TRBV5-1 to TRBJ1-2; D is possibly TRBD1 (5 bases). V was trimmed by 4 bases and J by 1 base, leaving 14 bases between them. This CDR3 is built from 15 residues. CDR1 and CDR2 from the germline V gene are SGHRS and YFSETQ.

This clonotype was seen at least ten times. The CDR3 nucleotides are TGCAGTGCTAGTGAGGGGAATCAGCCCCAGCATTTT. It codes for CSASEGNQPQHF. This sequence joins TRBV20-1 and TRBJ1-5, with D maybe TRBD1 (5 bases). The V end was cut by 3 bases, the J end by 4 bases, with 7 bases between. CDR1 and CDR2 from the germline V gene are DFQATT and SNEGSKA (reference sequence). This CDR3 has 12 residues.

Worth noting for this clonotype: A much larger clone differs by one base, so this may be a read error. The conserved phenylalanine or tryptophan is not found at the CDR3 terminus, so this likely reflects a read error. The chain is built from TRBV18 and TRBJ1-2; 7 bases map to TRBD1. CDR1 and CDR2 from the germline V gene are KGHSH and LQKENI. V dropped 3 bases and J dropped 4; count of bases not matched to a gene: 8. The CDR3 spans 15 residues. The CDR3 DNA reads TGTGCCAGCTCACCTTTAGGACAGGCCGTCTATGGCTACACCTCC. This codes for CASSPLGQAVYGYTS.

This clonotype was observed at least ten times. J is TRBJ2-3 and V is TRBV20-1; 9 bases agree with TRBD1. The length of the CDR3 is 14 residues. CDR1 is DFQATT and CDR2 is SNEGSKA in the germline V gene (reference sequence). The ends lost 6 bases at V and 2 bases at J; junction bases unmatched: 6. The CDR3 coding sequence is TGCAGTGCAGCCGGGACAGGGTACACAGATACGCAGTATTTT. Translated: CSAAGTGYTDTQYF.

The sample holds many counts of this clonotype. V gene TRBV4-1 combines with J gene TRBJ1-6, with D possibly being TRBD1 (6 bases). The CDR3 runs 15 residues. From germline, CDR1 is MGHRA and CDR2 YSYEKL. V was trimmed by 1 base and J by 9 bases, leaving 13 bases between them. The CDR3 region is CASSQAPDSFSPLHF. The CDR3 DNA follows: TGCGCCAGCAGCCAAGCCCCGGACAGTTTTTCACCCCTCCACTTT.

The chain is built from TRBV7-6 and TRBJ1-1; TRBD1 might be the D (5 bases). V lost 1 base and J 0 bases, leaving 9 bases between the germline ends. The CDR3 extends over 15 amino acids. Germline V CDR1 and CDR2: SGHVS, FNYEAQ. The CDR3 loop reads CASSLGGVMNTEAFF. CDR3 DNA: TGTGCCAGCAGCTTAGGGGGGGTCATGAACACTGAAGCTTTCTTT.

This clonotype appeared many times. The chain couples TRBV7-2 to TRBJ1-5, with D possibly matching TRBD1 (5 bases). Per the germline V gene, CDR1 is SGHTA and CDR2 is FQGNSA. V lost 1 base to trimming and J lost 5 bases, with 6 bases between them. This CDR3 region has 13 residues. This chain's CDR3 is CASSLEGYQPQHF. The CDR3 nucleotides are TGTGCCAGCAGCTTAGAGGGGTATCAGCCCCAGCATTTT. The full variable domain, completed using reference TRBV7-2 and TRBJ1-5, is GAGVSQSPSNKVTEKGKDVELRCDPISGHTALYWYRQSLGQGLEFLIYFQGNSAPDKSGLPSDRFSAERTGGSVSTLTIQRTQQEDSAVYLCASSLEGYQPQHFGDGTRLSIL.

The rearrangement joins TRBV3-1 to TRBJ1-1, with D possibly matching TRBD1 (6 bases). The CDR3 has 16 amino acids. The germline CDR1 and CDR2 sequences are LGHDT and YNNKEL (reference sequence). The V and J ends lost 1 base and 9 bases respectively, with 21 bases between them. CDR3 protein: CASSQGMRRGGGKAFF. The CDR3 region has the DNA TGTGCCAGCAGCCAAGGAATGCGCAGGGGTGGGGGAAAAGCTTTCTTT.

A remark on this clonotype: This may arise from a read error, as a much more abundant clone is one base away. The chain links TRBV5-5 to TRBJ2-3; possibly TRBD1 for D (7 bases). V gave up 2 bases and J gave up 4 bases, with 14 bases separating them. Germline values: CDR1 SGHKS, CDR2 YYEKEE (reference sequence). The CDR3 contains 15 residues. The CDR3 nucleotides are TGTGCCAGCAGCTTAGTGGAGGGGGCGGCAGATACGCAGTATTTT. Protein: CASSLVEGAADTQYF.

Concerning this clonotype itself: It is unclear where the CDR3 begins or ends on the DNA, so no DNA is shown, and the CDR3 is as TCRdb lists it. The chain links TRBV29-1 to TRBJ2-5; the table assigns TRBD1, which was not confirmed against the DNA. Ends included, the CDR3 has 21 residues. The germline CDR1 and CDR2 sequences are SQVTM and ANQGSEA. The CDR3 region is CSVDDGSYTFGSGTAKETQYF.

The CDR3 protein is CASSLTRESEGKYF. The CDR3 DNA reads TGTGCCAGCAGCCTGACGAGGGAATCGGAAGGGAAGTACTTC. The chain joins TRBV9 to TRBJ2-7, with a weak D call TRBD2 (5 bases). The CDR3 loop spans 14 amino acids. Germline CDR1 and CDR2: SGDLS and YYNGEE. Trimming pared 4 bases from V and 11 bases from J, leaving 22 bases between.

Many counts were recorded for this clonotype. The chain uses TRBV9 and TRBJ2-2, with D maybe TRBD1 (5 bases). Germline CDR1 reads SGDLS; CDR2 reads YYNGEE. V lost 4 bases, J lost 6 bases, and 13 bases lay in between. The CDR3 spans 14 residues. The CDR3 here is CASSPGQDAGELFF. In DNA form, the CDR3 reads TGTGCCAGCAGCCCAGGGCAGGATGCCGGGGAGCTGTTTTTT.

Turning to this clonotype: A much larger clone differs by one base, so this may be a read error. This chain uses TRBV12-3 or TRBV12-4 with TRBJ2-5, with TRBD2 matching over 7 bases. This CDR3 region has 14 residues. V trimming: 3 bases; J trimming: 5 bases; junction bases outside the gene matches: 6. The CDR3 region has the DNA TGTGCCAGCAGTTTCTGGGGGGGAGGGGAGACCCAGTACTTC. It yields the protein CASSFWGGGETQYF.